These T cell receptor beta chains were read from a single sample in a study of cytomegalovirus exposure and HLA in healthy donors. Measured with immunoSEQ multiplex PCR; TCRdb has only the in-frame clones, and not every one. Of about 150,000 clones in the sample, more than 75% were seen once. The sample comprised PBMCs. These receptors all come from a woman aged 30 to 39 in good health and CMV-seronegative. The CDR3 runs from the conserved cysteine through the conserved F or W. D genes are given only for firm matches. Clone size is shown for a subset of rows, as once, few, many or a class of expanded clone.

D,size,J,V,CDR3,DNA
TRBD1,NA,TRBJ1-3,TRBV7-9,CAYTGDGNTIYF,TGTGCCTACACAGGGGATGGAAACACCATATATTTT
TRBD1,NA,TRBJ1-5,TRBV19,CASADRWDQPQHF,TGTGCCAGTGCGGACAGGTGGGACCAGCCCCAGCATTTT
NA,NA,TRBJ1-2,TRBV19,CASSILGSYGYTF,TGTGCCAGTAGTATACTTGGCAGCTATGGCTACACCTTC
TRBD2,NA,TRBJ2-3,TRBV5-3,CARSINFSGGNGTTNTQYF,TGTGCCAGAAGCATAAACTTTAGCGGGGGCAATGGAACGACGAATACGCAGTATTTT
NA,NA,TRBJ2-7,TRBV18,CASSEGAGEQYF,TGTGCCAGCTCGGAGGGGGCAGGCGAGCAGTACTTC
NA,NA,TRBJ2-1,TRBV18,CASSPPGGNEQFF,TGTGCCAGCTCACCACCGGGGGGCAATGAGCAGTTCTTC
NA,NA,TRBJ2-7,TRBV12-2,CASRLEGDRASSYEQYF,TGTGCAAGTCGCTTAGAAGGGGACAGGGCGAGCTCCTACGAGCAGTACTTC
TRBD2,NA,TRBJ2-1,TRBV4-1,CASSQVLAVDEQFF,TGCGCCAGCAGCCAAGTACTAGCGGTGGATGAGCAGTTCTTC
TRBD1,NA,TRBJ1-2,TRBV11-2,CASTPMTGKGSDGYTF,TGTGCCAGCACCCCCATGACAGGGAAAGGGAGCGATGGCTACACCTTC
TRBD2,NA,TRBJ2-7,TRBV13,CASSLWTSGRGEQYF,TGTGCCAGCAGCCTCTGGACTAGCGGGAGAGGTGAGCAGTACTTC
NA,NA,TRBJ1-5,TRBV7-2,CASSLRRGQPQHF,TGTGCCAGCAGCTTAAGGAGGGGTCAGCCCCAGCATTTT
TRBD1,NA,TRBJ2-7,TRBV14,CASSQEQGFSYEQYF,TGTGCCAGCAGCCAAGAACAGGGGTTCTCCTACGAGCAGTACTTC
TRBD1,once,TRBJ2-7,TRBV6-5,CASSHRGDSYEQYF,TGTGCCAGCAGTCACAGGGGCGACTCCTACGAGCAGTACTTC
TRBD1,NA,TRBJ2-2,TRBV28,CASSRLNLGQGPKSNTGELFF,TGTGCCAGCAGTCGACTGAATCTTGGACAGGGCCCCAAATCGAACACCGGGGAGCTGTTTTTT
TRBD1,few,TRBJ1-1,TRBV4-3,CASSQAPTGADTEAFF,TGCGCCAGCAGCCAAGCCCCGACAGGGGCGGACACTGAAGCTTTCTTT
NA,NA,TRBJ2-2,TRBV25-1,CASSPEYRANTGELFF,TGTGCCAGCAGTCCAGAGTACAGGGCGAACACCGGGGAGCTGTTTTTT
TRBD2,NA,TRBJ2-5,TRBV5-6,CASSLLSSGGRVVEAQYF,TGTGCCAGCAGCTTGTTGTCTAGCGGGGGCCGTGTTGTAGAGGCCCAGTACTTC
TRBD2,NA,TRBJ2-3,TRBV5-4,CASSLAGLASTDTQYF,TGTGCCAGCAGCTTGGCTGGACTAGCGAGCACAGATACGCAGTATTTT
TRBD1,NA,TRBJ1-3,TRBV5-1,CASSLTGAGNTIYF,TGCGCCAGCAGCCTCACAGGGGCTGGAAACACCATATATTTT
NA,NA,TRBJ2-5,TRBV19,CASSPLGGETQYF,TGTGCCAGTAGCCCACTAGGGGGAGAGACCCAGTACTTC
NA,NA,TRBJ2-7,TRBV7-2,CASSFEEGDEQYF,TGTGCCAGCAGCTTCGAAGAGGGTGACGAGCAGTACTTC
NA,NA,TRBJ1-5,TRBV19,CASSIIGVSNQPQHF,TGTGCCAGTAGTATTATAGGGGTTAGCAATCAGCCCCAGCATTTT
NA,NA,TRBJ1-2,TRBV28,CASSRVYGYTF,TGTGCCAGCAGCCGAGTTTATGGCTACACCTTC
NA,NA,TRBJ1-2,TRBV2,CASSQLGQNYGYTF,TGTGCCAGCAGTCAACTCGGACAGAACTATGGCTACACCTTC
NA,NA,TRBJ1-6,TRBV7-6,CASSSGSGGGSPLHF,TGTGCCAGCAGCTCCGGCTCGGGGGGTGGGTCACCCCTCCACTTT
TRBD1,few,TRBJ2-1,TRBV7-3,CASSTNFQGAVIF,TGTGCCAGCAGCACGAATTTCCAGGGGGCCGTGATCTTC
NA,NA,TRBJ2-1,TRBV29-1,CSVEYSGTINEQFF,TGCAGCGTTGAATACAGCGGGACAATCAATGAGCAGTTCTTC
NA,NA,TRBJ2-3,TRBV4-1,CASSQDPRSTDTQYF,TGCGCCAGCAGCCAAGATCCCAGGAGCACAGATACGCAGTATTTT
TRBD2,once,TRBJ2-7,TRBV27,CASSLRVTSGSVYEQYF,TGTGCCAGCAGTTTAAGGGTGACTAGCGGGAGTGTGTACGAGCAGTACTTC
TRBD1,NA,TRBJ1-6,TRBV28,CASKLGTGRISYNSPLHF,TGTGCCAGCAAACTAGGGACAGGGCGTATCTCCTATAATTCACCCCTCCACTTT
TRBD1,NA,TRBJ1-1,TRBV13,CASSLYGDSLEAFF,TGTGCCAGCAGCTTATACGGGGACAGCCTTGAAGCCTTCTTT
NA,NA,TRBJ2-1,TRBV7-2,CASSSPSAEQFF,TGTGCCAGCAGCTCCCCTAGCGCTGAGCAGTTCTTC
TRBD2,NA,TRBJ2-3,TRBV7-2,CASSLRTSGGHQDTDTQYF,TGTGCCAGCAGCTTACGGACTAGCGGGGGGCATCAGGACACAGATACGCAGTATTTT
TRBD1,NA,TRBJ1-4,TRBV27,CASSPDRGGEKLFF,TGTGCCAGCAGCCCTGACAGGGGTGGAGAAAAACTGTTTTTT
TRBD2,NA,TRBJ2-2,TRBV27,CASTLAGGAGELFF,TGTGCCAGCACTCTAGCGGGAGGAGCCGGGGAGCTGTTTTTT
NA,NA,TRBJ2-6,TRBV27,CASRGAGANVLTF,TGTGCCAGCAGGGGCGCTGGGGCCAACGTCCTGACTTTC
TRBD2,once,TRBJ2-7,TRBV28,CASNQAAGGTYEQYF,TGTGCCAGCAACCAAGCGGCGGGAGGGACCTACGAGCAGTACTTC
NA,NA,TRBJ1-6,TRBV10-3,CVISEQGYNSPLHF,TGTGTCATCAGTGAGCAGGGTTATAATTCACCCCTCCACTTT
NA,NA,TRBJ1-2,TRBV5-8,CASSLGTAEGSYGYTF,TGTGCCAGCAGCTTGGGGACAGCAGAGGGATCCTATGGCTACACCTTC
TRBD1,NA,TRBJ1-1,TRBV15,CATSRGQGVVVTEAFF,TGTGCCACCAGCAGGGGACAGGGGGTTGTGGTCACTGAAGCTTTCTTT
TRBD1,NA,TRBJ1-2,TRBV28,CASRGGGQGYLGYTF,TGTGCCAGCAGAGGGGGGGGACAGGGATATCTTGGCTACACCTTC
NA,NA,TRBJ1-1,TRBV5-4,CASSFAGEVVGSEAFF,TGTGCCAGCAGCTTCGCCGGGGAGGTCGTTGGATCTGAAGCTTTCTTT
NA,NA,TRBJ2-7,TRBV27,CASKRDNSYEQYF,TGTGCCAGCAAAAGGGACAATTCCTACGAGCAGTACTTC
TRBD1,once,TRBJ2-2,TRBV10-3,CAISEPRSGTGTNTGELFF,TGTGCCATCAGTGAGCCACGATCGGGGACAGGCACGAACACCGGGGAGCTGTTTTTT
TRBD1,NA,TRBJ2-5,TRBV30,CAWSWGDGTALETQYF,TGTGCCTGGAGCTGGGGAGACGGGACAGCCCTAGAGACCCAGTACTTC
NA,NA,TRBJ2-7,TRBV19,CASSKPGDTYEQYF,TGTGCCAGTAGTAAACCAGGGGACACCTACGAGCAGTACTTC
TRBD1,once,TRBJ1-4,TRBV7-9,CASSLPTGTGGEKLFF,TGTGCCAGCAGCTTACCGACCGGGACAGGGGGTGAAAAACTGTTTTTT
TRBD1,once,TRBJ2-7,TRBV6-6,CASRLTRTGEDHEQYF,TGTGCCAGCAGATTAACCCGGACAGGGGAAGACCACGAGCAGTACTTC
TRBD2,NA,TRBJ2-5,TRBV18,CASSRTLAEQETQYF,TGTGCCAGCTCACGAACCCTAGCGGAGCAAGAGACCCAGTACTTC
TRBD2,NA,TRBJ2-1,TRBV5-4,CASSPGGVALNEQFF,TGTGCCAGCAGCCCTGGGGGGGTTGCTTTGAATGAGCAGTTCTTC
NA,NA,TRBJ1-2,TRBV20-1,CSATQFYGYTF,TGCAGTGCTACTCAGTTCTATGGCTACACCTTC
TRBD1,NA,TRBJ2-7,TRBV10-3,CAARDGTGLGEQYF,TGTGCCGCCAGGGACGGGACAGGGCTCGGCGAGCAGTACTTC
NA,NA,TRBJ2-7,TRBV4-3,CASSQAPTGRTYEQYF,TGCGCCAGCAGCCAAGCCCCGACAGGACGCACCTACGAGCAGTACTTC
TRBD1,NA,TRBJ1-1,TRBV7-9,CASSSWPRGPDTEAFF,TGTGCCAGCAGCTCGTGGCCGAGGGGGCCGGACACTGAAGCTTTCTTT
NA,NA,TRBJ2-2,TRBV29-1,CSVVRDTGELFF,TGCAGCGTTGTACGGGACACCGGGGAGCTGTTTTTT
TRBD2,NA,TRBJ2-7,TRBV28,CASSLGSSGGLYEQYF,TGTGCCAGCAGTTTAGGGTCTAGCGGGGGCCTCTACGAGCAGTACTTC
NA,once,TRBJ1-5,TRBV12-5,CASGLDRDQPQHF,TGTGCTAGTGGTTTGGACAGGGACCAGCCCCAGCATTTT
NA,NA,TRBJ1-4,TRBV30,CAWSRRTTNEKLFF,TGTGCCTGGAGTCGCAGAACGACTAATGAAAAACTGTTTTTT
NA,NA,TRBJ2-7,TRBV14,CASSGQNSYEQYF,TGTGCCAGCTCAGGACAGAACTCCTACGAGCAGTACTTC
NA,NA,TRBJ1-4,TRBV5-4,CASSLAADGNTYEKLFF,TGTGCCAGCAGCTTGGCCGCGGATGGTAATACTTATGAAAAACTGTTTTTT